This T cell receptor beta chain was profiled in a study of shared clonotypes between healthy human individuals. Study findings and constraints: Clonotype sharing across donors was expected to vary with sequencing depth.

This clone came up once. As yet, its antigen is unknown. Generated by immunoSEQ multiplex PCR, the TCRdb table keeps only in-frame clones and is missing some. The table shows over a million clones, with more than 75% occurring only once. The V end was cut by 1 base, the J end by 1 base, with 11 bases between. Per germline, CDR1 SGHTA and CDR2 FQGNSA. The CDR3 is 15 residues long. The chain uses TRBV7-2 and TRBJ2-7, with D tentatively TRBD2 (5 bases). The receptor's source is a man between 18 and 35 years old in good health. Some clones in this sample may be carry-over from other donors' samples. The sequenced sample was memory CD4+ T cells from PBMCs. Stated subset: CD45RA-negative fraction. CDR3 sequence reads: CASSLVVTSSYEQYF. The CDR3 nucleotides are TGTGCCAGCAGCTTAGTAGTAACTAGTTCCTACGAGCAGTACTTC.